The subject of this entry is one TCR beta chain. This clonotype was recorded a few times. The antigen this receptor binds is unknown. No quality values exist for individual bases; no much larger clone is one base distant. Synthesis of TCR cDNA relied on 5'RACE template switching, a step that introduced a universal primer site along with unique molecular identifiers. cDNA synthesis was primed from both the TCR alpha and TCR beta constant segments. Library amplification used two PCR steps, and the second PCR step added sample barcodes and sequencing adapters. Sequencing of libraries was performed on Illumina HiSeq 2500 (2x100 bp) or NovaSeq (2x150 bp). Turning to the authors' computational methods: Demultiplexing of reads and collapsing into UMI consensus sequences were performed with MIGEC, and V(D)J alignment was carried out with MiXCR. Vaccine-responding clonotypes were defined with edgeR using replicate PBMC samples, requiring FDR below 0.01 and a log2 fold change above 5 up to day 15. Each bulk clonotype received a CD4 or CD8 identity based on whether the sequenced CD4 or CD8 repertoire contained that clonotype at higher abundance. TCRdb's own reprocessing of the public reads used fastp at Q25 and MiXCR and kept productive beta chains. Rows with a matching CDR3 protein are joined into one entry that keeps the most common DNA and genes. The V and J calls were not made by the authors but by TCRdb's processing. This sample lists 400,000 to 650,000 distinct CDR3 sequences; 21% were detected once. Jointly, the top ten make up around 16% of the sample.

This sample is drawn from a study of T cells after yellow fever vaccination (dated by TCRdb to between 2018 and 2021). Notes on the research overall: The SMART-Seq v4 Ultra Low Input RNA kit was used to prepare libraries from fractions with low cell numbers. To follow T-cell clones before and after both primary and booster YFV17D yellow fever vaccination, bulk TCR alpha and beta repertoires underwent longitudinal sequencing. Two healthy male donors, one aged 18 to 29 and one aged 30 to 40 years, were included in the cohort. Blood was collected at multiple timepoints before and after primary and secondary immunization, and bulk PBMC replicates and cell subsets were isolated.

Here is what the overall study found, with its caveats: The study included only a couple of donors, which limits how far the findings can be generalized. A small fraction of clonotypes appeared in both the CD4 and CD8 compartments, likely as a result of convergent recombination. Computational filtering was needed because FACS-sorted repertoires could contain abundant contaminating clonotypes from the bulk population. Compared with the primary T-cell response, the secondary T-cell response was weaker but faster, peaking on day 5 rather than day 15. After the booster, most clones that had expanded after primary vaccination were detected again (nearly 97% of CD4 and around nine tenths of CD8), suggesting broad maintenance of memory.

Taken with the paper, the label for treatment or condition translates to: live attenuated yellow fever vaccine strain. Two biological replicates of bulk PBMCs were collected at each blood-draw timepoint. A standard Ficoll-Paque protocol was used to isolate PBMCs from peripheral blood. RNA was extracted with TriZol from bulk PBMCs, CD4 and CD8 fractions, and dextramer-positive and dextramer-negative fractions. Sample: PBMCs, taken approximately 20 days after the first yellow fever vaccination. This receptor was taken from a man aged 18 to 30 who received the YFV17D yellow fever vaccine.

The bases read TGTGCCAGCAGTTTGTGGGCCGATCAGCCCCAGCATTTT. Translated, this gives CASSLWADQPQHF. The chain joins TRBV12-3 or TRBV12-4 to TRBJ1-5; the D gene assignment is ambiguous. From the cysteine through the phenylalanine, the CDR3 covers 13 amino acids. Only the CDR3 DNA stays, 39 bases, in frame from base 1. The trim is 3 bases for V and 5 bases for J, with a gap of 8 bases between the germline ends.